This record concerns one T cell receptor (beta chain) sequence. The antigen is unknown. The ends were cut back, 0 bases at V and 7 bases at J, with 7 bases in the middle. The CDR3 covers 13 residues. Looked up from germline, CDR1 is SGHAT and CDR2 is FQNNGV. This record comes from a study of T-cell memory formation after mild COVID-19. About the research overall: For the most part, TCR clusters were specific to one donor.

Using constant-segment primers, 5'RACE produced TCR alpha and TCR beta cDNA libraries carrying sample barcodes and UMIs. Using its own MiXCR run on the 5' RACE reads, TCRdb lists one record per CDR3 protein. The sample lists hundreds of thousands of distinct CDR3 sequences, about 16% occurring once. Study-wide points: The CD4+ clones that contracted clustered mainly within CM and EM, and the CD8+ clones concentrated in EMRA. Several responding clones turned up in pre-infection memory, indicating that cross-reactive memory may have taken part.

The sequencing sample was made of PBMCs or a T cell subset sorted from them (not recorded which). V and J are TRBV11-2 and TRBJ1-5; no firm D call. This receptor was taken from a man younger than 30 who had mild COVID-19 (a few samples of this study predate the infection). Cell type and time point are not known. The CDR3 DNA is TGTGCCAGCAGCTTAGACCGGACGCAGCCCCAGCATTTT. Amino acid sequence: CASSLDRTQPQHF. The full variable domain, with the rest looked up from reference TRBV11-2 and TRBJ1-5, is EAGVAQSPRYKIIEKRQSVAFWCNPISGHATLYWYQQILGQGPKLLIQFQNNGVVDDSQLPKDRFSAERLKGVDSTLKIQPAKLEDSAVYLCASSLDRTQPQHFGDGTRLSIL.